Presented here are 14 T cell receptor beta chains from one specimen sequenced in a study of blood T cell repertoires in COVID-19. Here immunoSEQ multiplex PCR was the method, and the copy in TCRdb shows in-frame clones only, minus some. The table records approximately 400,000 clones, more than 75% of them present only once. The sequencing input was peripheral blood. Source of these receptors: a human donor with acute or convalescent COVID-19. The donor label of this sample is uncertain.

The chain employs TRBV6-4 and TRBJ1-2, with D possibly being TRBD1 (5 bases). Per the germline V gene, CDR1 is MRHNA and CDR2 is SNTAGT. This CDR3 contains 17 residues. V lost 2 bases, J lost 0 bases, and 16 bases lay in between. The CDR3 nucleotides read TGTGCCAGCAGTGACATATTTCACAGGACCCCTAACTATGGCTACACCTTC. Residues: CASSDIFHRTPNYGYTF.

V and J are TRBV27 and TRBJ2-1, with 7 nucleotides matching TRBD2. With V trimmed by 8 bases and J by 4 bases, 5 bases remained unmatched. The CDR3 is 13 residues long. Germline V gives CDR1 MNHEY, CDR2 SMNVEV (reference sequence). The CDR3 DNA reads TGTGCCAGCCGGGACTATGGGTACAATGAGCAGTTCTTC. Protein sequence: CASRDYGYNEQFF.

The chain employs TRBV19 and TRBJ2-3, with 10 bases fitting TRBD1. Germline loops: CDR1 LNHDA, CDR2 SQIVND (reference sequence). The CDR3 sequence is 17 residues long. J was trimmed by 3 bases and V by 6 bases; bases with no gene match: 12. Here the CDR3 reads CASRSLRDRGGTDTQYF. The CDR3 bases are TGTGCCAGTAGGTCCCTCCGGGACAGGGGAGGGACAGATACGCAGTATTTT.

This chain connects TRBV5-1 to TRBJ2-1; TRBD1 agrees at 8 bases. Trimming took 3 bases from V and 12 from J; bases not matched to a gene: 17. This CDR3 spans 16 amino acids. Germline V lookup: CDR1 SGHRS, CDR2 YFSETQ. CDR3 region: CASSSMPGTGPERQFF. DNA of the CDR3: TGCGCCAGCAGCTCAATGCCCGGGACAGGCCCCGAGAGGCAGTTCTTC. Full variable domain (rest looked up from reference TRBV5-1 and TRBJ2-1): KAGVTQTPRYLIKTRGQQVTLSCSPISGHRSVSWYQQTPGQGLQFLFEYFSETQRNKGNFPGRFSGRQFSNSRSEMNVSTLELGDSALYLCASSSMPGTGPERQFFGPGTRLTVL.

V gene TRBV7-2 combines with J gene TRBJ2-7; TRBD2 matches 8 bases. The CDR3 is made up of 16 amino acids. The junction had 10 bases not matched to a gene; V was cut back by 0 bases and J by 6 bases. Germline V gives CDR1 SGHTA, CDR2 FQGNSA. The CDR3 region has the DNA TGTGCCAGCAGCTTAGCTAGGGGGGTAGCGGGACCCGAGCAGTACTTC. Translation: CASSLARGVAGPEQYF. The full variable domain, with the rest looked up from reference TRBV7-2 and TRBJ2-7, is GAGVSQSPSNKVTEKGKDVELRCDPISGHTALYWYRQSLGQGLEFLIYFQGNSAPDKSGLPSDRFSAERTGGSVSTLTIQRTQQEDSAVYLCASSLARGVAGPEQYFGPGTRLTVT.

This clone was counted between two and nine times. The chain's CDR3 is CASSRSSLFYGYTF. For the CDR3, the DNA is TGTGCCAGCAGCCGGTCTTCTCTATTCTATGGCTACACCTTC. The chain uses TRBV27 and TRBJ1-2; no definite D call. The V gene lost 6 bases and the J gene lost 4 bases, with 15 bases spanning the gap. The germline CDR1 and CDR2 sequences are MNHEY and SMNVEV (reference sequence). The CDR3 extends over 14 amino acids.

This chain connects TRBV18 to TRBJ1-3; 7 bases agree with TRBD1. The CDR3 spans 18 residues. The ends lost 1 base at V and 0 bases at J; junction bases unmatched: 9. From germline, CDR1 is KGHSH and CDR2 LQKENI. The CDR3 DNA reads as TGTGCCAGCTCACCACAGCACGCCGGACAGGTCTCTGGAAACACCATATATTTT. It translates to CASSPQHAGQVSGNTIYF.

The gene calls are TRBV12-3 or TRBV12-4 and TRBJ1-2; perhaps TRBD1 as D (5 bases). The V gene lost 5 bases and the J gene lost 4 bases, with 11 bases spanning the gap. The CDR3 is 13 residues long. The CDR3 spells CASSQQVGYGYTF. In DNA, the CDR3 is TGTGCCAGCAGTCAACAGGTGGGCTATGGCTACACCTTC.

A single count supports this clone. The chain uses TRBV11-2 and TRBJ1-1; D is possibly TRBD1 (6 bases). The CDR3 extends over 15 amino acids. Trimming cost V 5 bases and J 4 bases, with 17 bases left between them. Germline CDR1 and CDR2: SGHAT and FQNNGV. The CDR3 nucleotides read TGTGCCAGCAGCCCGTCGACAGGACCGAGCACTGAAGCTTTCTTT. Amino acids: CASSPSTGPSTEAFF.

This sequence joins TRBV28 and TRBJ2-1; the match to TRBD2 covers 12 bases. Germline CDR1 and CDR2: MDHEN and SYDVKM. This CDR3 spans 15 amino acids. V was pared by 6 bases and J by 13 bases, with 13 bases of the junction left unmatched. The CDR3 region is CASSTGPGLAGKQFF. For the CDR3, the DNA is TGTGCCAGCAGCACTGGCCCGGGACTAGCGGGCAAACAGTTCTTC.

This clone was recorded once. J is TRBJ1-1 and V is TRBV19; D is uncertain. The germline V gene encodes CDR1 LNHDA and CDR2 SQIVND (reference sequence). There are 12 residues in the CDR3. Deletions cut 5 bases from V and 1 base from J, with 5 bases between. The DNA of the CDR3 is TGTGCCAGTAGTCCTCGGAACACTGAAGCTTTCTTT. It encodes CASSPRNTEAFF.

There are a few counts of this clone. This sequence joins TRBV30 and TRBJ2-7, with TRBD1 matching over 9 bases. The CDR3 loop spans 13 amino acids. The V and J ends lost 0 bases and 7 bases, in that order; junction bases with no gene match: 4. CDR1 is GTSNPN, CDR2 SVGIG, per germline (reference sequence). CDR3: CAWSVQGAKEQYF. The CDR3 region has the DNA TGTGCCTGGAGTGTACAGGGGGCGAAAGAGCAGTACTTC.

The rearrangement joins TRBV18 to TRBJ1-3; 9 positions match TRBD1. CDR3 length: 16 amino acids. The V gene end was trimmed by 3 bases and the J gene end by 4 bases; junction bases not matched to a gene: 7. Germline V lookup: CDR1 KGHSH, CDR2 LQKENI. CDR3 bases: TGTGCCAGCTCACCGGTTGGACAGGGGACAGGAAACACCATATATTTT. Translating it yields CASSPVGQGTGNTIYF.

The chain recombines TRBV28 with TRBJ1-6, with D maybe TRBD1 (6 bases). The CDR3 totals 14 residues. Germline V gene lookup returns CDR1 MDHEN and CDR2 SYDVKM. V shed 7 bases and J shed 9 bases, with 16 bases lying between them. This CDR3 is CASKIQGMSSPLHF. The CDR3 nucleotides read TGTGCCAGCAAAATACAGGGAATGAGTTCACCCCTCCACTTT.